The rows below give T cell receptor beta chains drawn from one sample of a study of blood T cell repertoires in COVID-19. The repertoire was sequenced with immunoSEQ multiplex PCR; TCRdb's copy has only in-frame clones and lacks some. The profile shows some 150,000 clones, 80% to 90% of them singletons. Source material: peripheral blood. These receptors came from a middle-aged woman with acute or convalescent COVID-19. Each CDR3 is given with its conserved first and last residue. A D gene is named only where the DNA matches it firmly. Clone size is shown for a subset of rows, as once, few, many or a class of expanded clone.

>once|TRBJ1-4|TRBV12-3/TRBV12-4|-
TGTGCCAGCAGTAATGGGGGCTGGGAAAAACTGTTTTTT
CASSNGGWEKLFF
>-|TRBJ1-2|TRBV6-5|TRBD1
TGTGCCACCGAGAGGGGGCCCAACTATGGCTACACCTTC
CATERGPNYGYTF
>once|TRBJ2-3|TRBV18|TRBD2
TGTGCCAGCTCACTAGGATGGCGGGAGAACACAGATACGCAGTATTTT
CASSLGWRENTDTQYF
>-|TRBJ2-1|TRBV19|TRBD2
TGTGCCAGTAGTATAGATCTGGGACTAGCGGGGGTTAAGGTGGACAATGAGCAGTTCTTC
CASSIDLGLAGVKVDNEQFF
>once|TRBJ1-2|TRBV29-1|TRBD1
TGCAGCGTTCCACAGGGGGCATATGGCTACACCTTC
CSVPQGAYGYTF
>-|TRBJ1-6|TRBV7-8|TRBD1
TGTGCCAGCAGCGAGGGGGCTTTCGTTTCCTATAATTCACCCCTCCACTTT
CASSEGAFVSYNSPLHF
>-|TRBJ1-6|TRBV6-5|-
TGTGCCAGCAGTCCCCCAGGGCAGGGCTCACCCCTCCACTTT
CASSPPGQGSPLHF
>-|TRBJ2-3|TRBV7-3|TRBD2
TGTGCCAGCAGCTTAGATTCGACTAGCGGGAGTAATACGCAGTATTTT
CASSLDSTSGSNTQYF
>-|TRBJ2-1|TRBV5-1|TRBD1
TGCGCCAGTACCGGGACAGGGGCCAATCGGGACAACCTGGGGGAGCAGTTCTTC
CASTGTGANRDNLGEQFF
>-|TRBJ1-1|TRBV18|TRBD1
TGTGCCACCGCGTACAGGGGGAATGGGAACACTGAAGCTTTCTTT
CATAYRGNGNTEAFF